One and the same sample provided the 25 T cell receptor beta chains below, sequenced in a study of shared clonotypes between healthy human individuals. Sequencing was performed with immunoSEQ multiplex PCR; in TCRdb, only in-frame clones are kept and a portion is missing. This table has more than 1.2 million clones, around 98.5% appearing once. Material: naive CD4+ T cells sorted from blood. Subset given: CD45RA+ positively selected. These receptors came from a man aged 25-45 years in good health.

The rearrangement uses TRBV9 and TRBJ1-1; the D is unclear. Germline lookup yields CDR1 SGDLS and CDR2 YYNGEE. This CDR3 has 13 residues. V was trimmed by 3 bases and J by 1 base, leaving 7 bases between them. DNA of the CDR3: TGTGCCAGCAGCGGAATACCGAACACTGAAGCTTTCTTT. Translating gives CASSGIPNTEAFF.

DNA of the CDR3: TGTGCCAGTACGGGAGGGACTAGCGGGAGGACCGAGGGCGAGCAGTACTTC. Its translation: CASTGGTSGRTEGEQYF. V usage is TRBV19 and J usage is TRBJ2-7; TRBD2 aligns across 15 bases. V lost 7 bases and J lost 6; bases outside the gene matches: 13. Looked up from germline, CDR1 is LNHDA and CDR2 is SQIVND (reference sequence). This CDR3 contains 17 residues. The variable domain in full, completed from reference TRBV19 and TRBJ2-7, reads DGGITQSPKYLFRKEGQNVTLSCEQNLNHDAMYWYRQDPGQGLRLIYYSQIVNDFQKGDIAEGYSVSREKKESFPLTVTSAQKNPTAFYLCASTGGTSGRTEGEQYFGPGTRLTVT.

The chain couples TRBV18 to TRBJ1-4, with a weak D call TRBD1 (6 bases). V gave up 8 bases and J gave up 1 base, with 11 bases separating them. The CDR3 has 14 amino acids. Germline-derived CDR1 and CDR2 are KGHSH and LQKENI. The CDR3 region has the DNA TGTGCCAGCGCACGGGGGCTAACTAATGAAAAACTGTTTTTT. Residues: CASARGLTNEKLFF.

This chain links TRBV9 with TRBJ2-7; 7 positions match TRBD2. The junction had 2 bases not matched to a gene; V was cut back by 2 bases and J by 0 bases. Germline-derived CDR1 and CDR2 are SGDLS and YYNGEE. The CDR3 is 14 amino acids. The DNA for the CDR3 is TGTGCCAGCAGCGTCCGGGACTACTCCTACGAGCAGTACTTC. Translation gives CASSVRDYSYEQYF.

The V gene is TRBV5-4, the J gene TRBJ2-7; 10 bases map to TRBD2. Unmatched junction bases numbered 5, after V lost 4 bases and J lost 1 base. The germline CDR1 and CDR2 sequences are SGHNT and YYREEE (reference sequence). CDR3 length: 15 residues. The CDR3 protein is CASSPGTSESYEQYF. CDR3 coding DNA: TGTGCCAGCAGCCCCGGGACTAGCGAGTCCTACGAGCAGTACTTC.

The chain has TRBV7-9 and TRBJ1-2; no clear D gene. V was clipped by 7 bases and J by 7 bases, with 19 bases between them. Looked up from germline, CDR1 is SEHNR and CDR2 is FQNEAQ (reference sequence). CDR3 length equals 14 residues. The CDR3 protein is CASTVSGSLAGYTF. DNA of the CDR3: TGTGCCAGCACAGTGTCTGGGAGTTTGGCTGGCTACACCTTC.

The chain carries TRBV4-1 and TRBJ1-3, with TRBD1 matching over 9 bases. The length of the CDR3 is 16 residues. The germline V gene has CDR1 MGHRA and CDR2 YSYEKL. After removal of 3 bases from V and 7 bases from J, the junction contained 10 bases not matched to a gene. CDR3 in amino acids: CASSHAGTGRDNTIYF. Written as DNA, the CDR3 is TGCGCCAGCAGCCATGCCGGGACAGGGAGAGACAACACCATATATTTT.

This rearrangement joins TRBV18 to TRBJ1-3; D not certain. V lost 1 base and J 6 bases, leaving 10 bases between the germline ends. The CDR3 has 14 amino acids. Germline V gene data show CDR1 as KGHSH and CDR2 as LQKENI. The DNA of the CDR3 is TGTGCCAGCTCACCACGGCGGGTTCAAAACACCATATATTTT. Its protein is CASSPRRVQNTIYF.

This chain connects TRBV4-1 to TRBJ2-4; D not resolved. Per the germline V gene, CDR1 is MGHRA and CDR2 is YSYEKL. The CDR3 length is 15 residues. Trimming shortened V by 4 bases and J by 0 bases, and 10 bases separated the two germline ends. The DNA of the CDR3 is TGCGCCAGCAGCCCGGAAGAACTAGCCAAAAACATTCAGTACTTC. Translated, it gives CASSPEELAKNIQYF.

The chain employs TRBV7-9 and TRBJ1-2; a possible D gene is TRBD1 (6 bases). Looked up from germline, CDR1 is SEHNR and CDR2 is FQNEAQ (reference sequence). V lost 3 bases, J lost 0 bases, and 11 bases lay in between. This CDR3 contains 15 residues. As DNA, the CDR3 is TGTGCCAGCAGCTTGGGGGGCAGAACTAACTATGGCTACACCTTC. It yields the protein CASSLGGRTNYGYTF.

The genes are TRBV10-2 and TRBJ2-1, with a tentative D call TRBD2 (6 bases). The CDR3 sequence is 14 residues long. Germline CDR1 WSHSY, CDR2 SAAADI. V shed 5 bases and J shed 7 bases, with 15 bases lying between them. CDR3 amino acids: CASSPGLPLNEQFF. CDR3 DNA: TGCGCCAGCAGTCCGGGACTCCCTCTGAATGAGCAGTTCTTC.

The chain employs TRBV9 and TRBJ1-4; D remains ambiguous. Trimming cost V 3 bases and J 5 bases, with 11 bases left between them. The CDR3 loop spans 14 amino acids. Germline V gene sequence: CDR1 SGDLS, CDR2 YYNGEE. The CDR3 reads CASSETLSNEKLFF. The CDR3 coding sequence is TGTGCCAGCAGCGAGACACTCTCAAATGAAAAACTGTTTTTT.

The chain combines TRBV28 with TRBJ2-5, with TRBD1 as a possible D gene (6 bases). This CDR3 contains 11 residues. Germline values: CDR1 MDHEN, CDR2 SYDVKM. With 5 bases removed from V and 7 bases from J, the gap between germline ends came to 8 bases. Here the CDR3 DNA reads TGTGCCAGCAGTAAAGGGGGGACCCAGTACTTC. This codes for CASSKGGTQYF.

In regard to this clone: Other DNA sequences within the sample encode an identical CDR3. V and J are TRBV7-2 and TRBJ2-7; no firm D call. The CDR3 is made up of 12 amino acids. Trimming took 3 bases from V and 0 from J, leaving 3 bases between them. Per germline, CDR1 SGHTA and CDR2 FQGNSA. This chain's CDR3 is CASSFHSYEQYF. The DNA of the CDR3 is TGTGCCAGCAGCTTCCACTCCTACGAGCAGTACTTC.

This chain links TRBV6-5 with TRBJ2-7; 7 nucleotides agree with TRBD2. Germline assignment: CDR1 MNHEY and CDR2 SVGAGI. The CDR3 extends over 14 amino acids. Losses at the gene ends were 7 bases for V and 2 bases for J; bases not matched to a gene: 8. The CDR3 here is CASTPPGLPYEQYF. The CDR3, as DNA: TGTGCCAGCACCCCACCGGGACTACCCTACGAGCAGTACTTC.

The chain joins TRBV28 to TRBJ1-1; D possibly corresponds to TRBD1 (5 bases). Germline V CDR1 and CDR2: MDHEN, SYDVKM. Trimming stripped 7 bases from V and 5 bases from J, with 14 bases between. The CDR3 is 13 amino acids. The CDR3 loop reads CASTSTPGTEAFF. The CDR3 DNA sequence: TGTGCCAGCACCTCGACCCCAGGGACTGAAGCTTTCTTT.

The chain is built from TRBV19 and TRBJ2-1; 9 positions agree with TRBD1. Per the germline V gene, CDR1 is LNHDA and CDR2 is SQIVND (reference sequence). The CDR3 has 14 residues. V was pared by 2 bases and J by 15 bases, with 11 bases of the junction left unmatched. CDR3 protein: CASSIRTGGVGRFF. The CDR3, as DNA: TGTGCCAGTAGTATACGAACAGGGGGCGTCGGACGGTTCTTC. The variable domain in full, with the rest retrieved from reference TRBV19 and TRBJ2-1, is DGGITQSPKYLFRKEGQNVTLSCEQNLNHDAMYWYRQDPGQGLRLIYYSQIVNDFQKGDIAEGYSVSREKKESFPLTVTSAQKNPTAFYLCASSIRTGGVGRFFGPGTRLTVL.

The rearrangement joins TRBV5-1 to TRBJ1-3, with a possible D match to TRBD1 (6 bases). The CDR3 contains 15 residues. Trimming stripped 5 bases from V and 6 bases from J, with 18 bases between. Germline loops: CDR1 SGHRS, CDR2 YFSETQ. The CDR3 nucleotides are TGCGCCAGCAGTAGAGATCCGACAGGCCTAAACACCATATATTTT. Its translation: CASSRDPTGLNTIYF.

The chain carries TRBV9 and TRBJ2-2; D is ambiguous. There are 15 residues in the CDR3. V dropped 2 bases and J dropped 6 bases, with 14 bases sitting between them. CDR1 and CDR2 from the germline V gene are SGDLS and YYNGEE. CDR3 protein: CASSVSAVVAGELFF. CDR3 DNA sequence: TGTGCCAGCAGCGTGAGTGCCGTTGTGGCCGGGGAGCTGTTTTTT.

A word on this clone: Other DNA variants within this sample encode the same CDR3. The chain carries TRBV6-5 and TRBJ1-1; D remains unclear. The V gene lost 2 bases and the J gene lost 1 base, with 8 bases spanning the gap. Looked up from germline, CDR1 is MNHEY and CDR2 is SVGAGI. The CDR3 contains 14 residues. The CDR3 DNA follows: TGTGCCAGCAGTTACCCCGGACGGAACACTGAAGCTTTCTTT. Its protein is CASSYPGRNTEAFF.

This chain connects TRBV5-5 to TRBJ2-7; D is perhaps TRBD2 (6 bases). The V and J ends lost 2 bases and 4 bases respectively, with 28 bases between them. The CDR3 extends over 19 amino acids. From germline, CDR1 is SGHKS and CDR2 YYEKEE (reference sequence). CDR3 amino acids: CASSFLAALTGIQNYEQYF. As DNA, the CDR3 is TGTGCCAGCAGCTTTTTAGCGGCTTTAACGGGAATCCAAAATTACGAGCAGTACTTC.

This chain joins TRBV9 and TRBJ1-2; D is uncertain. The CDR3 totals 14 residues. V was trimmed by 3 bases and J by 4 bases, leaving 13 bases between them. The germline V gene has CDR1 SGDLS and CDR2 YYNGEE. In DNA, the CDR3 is TGTGCCAGCAGCGCAGTAGACACTTCCTATGGCTACACCTTC. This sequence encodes CASSAVDTSYGYTF.

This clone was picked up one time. The CDR3 here is CASSPTPGAGELFF. The CDR3 DNA sequence: TGCGCCAGCAGCCCCACGCCTGGGGCCGGGGAGCTGTTTTTT. This chain uses TRBV5-1 with TRBJ2-2; D is uncertain. CDR1 and CDR2 from the germline V gene are SGHRS and YFSETQ. The V gene lost 4 bases and the J gene lost 6 bases, with 13 bases spanning the gap. The CDR3 contains 14 residues.

For the CDR3, the DNA is TGTGCCAGCAGTGCACAGTTAGGGACCCAGTACTTC. Residues: CASSAQLGTQYF. This chain links TRBV9 with TRBJ2-5; D remains unclear. The CDR3 is 12 residues long. The germline V gene encodes CDR1 SGDLS and CDR2 YYNGEE. Trimming removed 5 bases at V and 7 bases at J, with 12 bases between.

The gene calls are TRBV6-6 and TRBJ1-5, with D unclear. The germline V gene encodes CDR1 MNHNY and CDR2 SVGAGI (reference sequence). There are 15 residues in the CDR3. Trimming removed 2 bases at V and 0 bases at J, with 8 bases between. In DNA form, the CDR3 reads TGTGCCAGCAGTTACGGGCGGTATAGCAATCAGCCCCAGCATTTT. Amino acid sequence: CASSYGRYSNQPQHF.